This T cell receptor (beta chain) was observed in a study of blood T cell repertoires in COVID-19. Turning to the study itself: There were acute and convalescent COVID-19 samples, and they came from the United States, Italy and Spain.

The germline CDR1 and CDR2 sequences are SGHTS and YDEGEE. The V end lost 5 bases, the J end lost 4 bases, and 22 bases lay between the germline ends. This CDR3 has 17 amino acids. This study enrolled people aged about 18 to 90 from about 24 US geographic areas. Cohort placement rested on clinical history that participants reported themselves. Under the authors' procedure: Reference gene primer amplification yielded estimated nucleated cell counts. Repertoires were generated with immunoSEQ multiplex PCR, while TCRdb's copy carries only in-frame clones and drops some. V and J calls and clone size are given by that table; D and trimming were obtained from the DNA. The sample yields 450,000 to 500,000 clones, roughly 90% seen once.

The clonotype was recovered from a woman aged 18-29 years who had recovered from COVID-19. The V gene is TRBV5-8, the J gene TRBJ2-1; D is possibly TRBD2 (6 bases). Sequenced material: PBMCs or T cells enriched from blood (not recorded which). CDR3 bases: TGTGCCAGCAGGACCGGGGGTGTTGGGGGGAGATACAATGAGCAGTTCTTC. This gives the protein CASRTGGVGGRYNEQFF.